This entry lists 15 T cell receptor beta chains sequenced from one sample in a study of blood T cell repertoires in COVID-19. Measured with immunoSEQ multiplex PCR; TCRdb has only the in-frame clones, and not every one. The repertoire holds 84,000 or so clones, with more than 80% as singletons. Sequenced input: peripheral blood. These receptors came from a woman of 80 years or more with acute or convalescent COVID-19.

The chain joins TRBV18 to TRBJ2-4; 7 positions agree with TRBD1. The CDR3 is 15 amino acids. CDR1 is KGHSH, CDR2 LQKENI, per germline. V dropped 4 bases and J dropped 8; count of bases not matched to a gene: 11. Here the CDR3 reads CASSLKTGDRDIQYF. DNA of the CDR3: TGTGCCAGCTCACTAAAAACAGGGGATCGAGACATTCAGTACTTC.

Here the CDR3 reads CASSQERTSGGSETQYF. In DNA form, the CDR3 reads TGTGCCAGCAGCCAAGAGAGGACTAGCGGGGGAAGTGAGACCCAGTACTTC. V and J are TRBV14 and TRBJ2-5; 13 nucleotides align to TRBD2. CDR1 is SGHDN, CDR2 FVKESK, per germline. V dropped 0 bases and J dropped 5; count of bases not matched to a gene: 6. The CDR3 runs 17 residues.

The CDR3 loop reads CASSTPSSAGSAFF. The CDR3 region has the DNA TGTGCCAGTAGTACCCCGAGCAGCGCGGGGTCCGCTTTCTTT. This sequence joins TRBV19 and TRBJ1-1; D not certain. Germline V gene sequence: CDR1 LNHDA, CDR2 SQIVND (reference sequence). Trimming left V 4 bases short and J 11 bases short, with 20 bases between. The CDR3 runs 14 residues.

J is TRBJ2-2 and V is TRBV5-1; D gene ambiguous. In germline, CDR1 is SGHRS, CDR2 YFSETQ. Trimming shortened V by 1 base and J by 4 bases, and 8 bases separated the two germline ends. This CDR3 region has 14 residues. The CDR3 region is CASSLKSVTGELFF. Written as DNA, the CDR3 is TGCGCCAGCAGCTTGAAATCGGTCACCGGGGAGCTGTTTTTT. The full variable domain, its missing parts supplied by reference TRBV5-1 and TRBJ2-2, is KAGVTQTPRYLIKTRGQQVTLSCSPISGHRSVSWYQQTPGQGLQFLFEYFSETQRNKGNFPGRFSGRQFSNSRSEMNVSTLELGDSALYLCASSLKSVTGELFFGEGSRLTVL.

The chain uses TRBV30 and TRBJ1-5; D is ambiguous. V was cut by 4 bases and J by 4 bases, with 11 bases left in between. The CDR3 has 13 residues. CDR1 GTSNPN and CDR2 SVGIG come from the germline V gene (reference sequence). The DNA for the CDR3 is TGTGCCTGGACTTCTCTTGAGAATCAGCCCCAGCATTTT. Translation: CAWTSLENQPQHF.

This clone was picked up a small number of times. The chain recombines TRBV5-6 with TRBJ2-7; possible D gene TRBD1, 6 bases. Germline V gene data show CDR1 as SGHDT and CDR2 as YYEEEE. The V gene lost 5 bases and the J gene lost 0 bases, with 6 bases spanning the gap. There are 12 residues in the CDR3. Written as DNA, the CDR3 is TGTGCCAGCAGGACAGGCTCCTACGAGCAGTACTTC. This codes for CASRTGSYEQYF.

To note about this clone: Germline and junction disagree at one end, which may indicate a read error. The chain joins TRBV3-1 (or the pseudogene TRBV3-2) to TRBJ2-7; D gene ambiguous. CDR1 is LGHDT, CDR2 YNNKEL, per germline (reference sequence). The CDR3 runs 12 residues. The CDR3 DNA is TGTGCCAGCAGCCAAGGCGGATACGGGCAGTACTTC. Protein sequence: CASSQGGYGQYF.

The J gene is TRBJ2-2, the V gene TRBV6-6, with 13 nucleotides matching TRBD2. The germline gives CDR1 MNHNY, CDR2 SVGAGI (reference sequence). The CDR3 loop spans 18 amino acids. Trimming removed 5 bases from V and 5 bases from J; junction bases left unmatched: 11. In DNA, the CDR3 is TGTGCCAGCAGTCGACGCCCGGGACTAGCGGGGTGGACCGGGGAGCTGTTTTTT. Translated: CASSRRPGLAGWTGELFF.

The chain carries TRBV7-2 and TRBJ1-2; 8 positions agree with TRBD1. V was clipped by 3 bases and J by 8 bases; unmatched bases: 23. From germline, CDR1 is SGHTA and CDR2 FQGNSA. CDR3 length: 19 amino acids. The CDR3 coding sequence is TGTGCCAGCAGCTTCCCTAGAGGAGGGACAGGAGGGCCCCCTTCGGGCTACACCTTC. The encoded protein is CASSFPRGGTGGPPSGYTF.

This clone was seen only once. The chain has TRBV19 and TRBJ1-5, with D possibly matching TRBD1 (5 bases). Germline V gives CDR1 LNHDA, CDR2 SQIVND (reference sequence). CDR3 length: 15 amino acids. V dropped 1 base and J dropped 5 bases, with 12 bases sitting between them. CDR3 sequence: CASSIVSRADQPQHF. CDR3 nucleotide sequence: TGTGCCAGTAGTATAGTCAGCAGGGCCGATCAGCCCCAGCATTTT. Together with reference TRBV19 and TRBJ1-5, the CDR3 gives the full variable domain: DGGITQSPKYLFRKEGQNVTLSCEQNLNHDAMYWYRQDPGQGLRLIYYSQIVNDFQKGDIAEGYSVSREKKESFPLTVTSAQKNPTAFYLCASSIVSRADQPQHFGDGTRLSIL.

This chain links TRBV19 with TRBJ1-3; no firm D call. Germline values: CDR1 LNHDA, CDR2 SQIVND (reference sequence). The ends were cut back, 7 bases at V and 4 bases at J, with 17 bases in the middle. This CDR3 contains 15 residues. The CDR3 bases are TGTGCCAGTACCCCCAATTCTTTACAGGGAAACACCATATATTTT. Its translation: CASTPNSLQGNTIYF.

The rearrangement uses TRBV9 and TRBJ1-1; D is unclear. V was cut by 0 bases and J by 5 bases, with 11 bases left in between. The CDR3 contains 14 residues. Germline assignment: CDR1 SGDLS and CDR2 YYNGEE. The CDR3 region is CASSVDEVRTEAFF. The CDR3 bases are TGTGCCAGCAGCGTAGATGAGGTAAGGACTGAAGCTTTCTTT.

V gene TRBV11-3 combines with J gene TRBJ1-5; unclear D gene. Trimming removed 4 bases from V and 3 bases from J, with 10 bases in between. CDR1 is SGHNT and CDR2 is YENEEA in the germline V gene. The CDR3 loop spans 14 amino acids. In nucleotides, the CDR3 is TGTGCCAGCAGCTCTTCGGGGAACAATCAGCCCCAGCATTTT. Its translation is CASSSSGNNQPQHF. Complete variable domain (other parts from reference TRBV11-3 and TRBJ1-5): EAGVVQSPRYKIIEKKQPVAFWCNPISGHNTLYWYLQNLGQGPELLIRYENEEAVDDSQLPKDRFSAERLKGVDSTLKIQPAELGDSAVYLCASSSSGNNQPQHFGDGTRLSIL.

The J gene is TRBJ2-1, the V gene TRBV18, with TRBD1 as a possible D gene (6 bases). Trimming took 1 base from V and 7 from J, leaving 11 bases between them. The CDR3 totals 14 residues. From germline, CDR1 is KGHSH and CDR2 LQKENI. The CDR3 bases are TGTGCCAGCTCACCACAAACAGGGAGTAATGAGCAGTTCTTC. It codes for CASSPQTGSNEQFF.

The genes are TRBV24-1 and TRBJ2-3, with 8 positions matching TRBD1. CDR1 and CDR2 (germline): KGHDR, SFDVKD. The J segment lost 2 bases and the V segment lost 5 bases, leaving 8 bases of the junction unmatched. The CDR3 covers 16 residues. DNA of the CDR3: TGTGCCACCAGTGCCTCAGACAGGGGAATCACAGATACGCAGTATTTT. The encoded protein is CATSASDRGITDTQYF.